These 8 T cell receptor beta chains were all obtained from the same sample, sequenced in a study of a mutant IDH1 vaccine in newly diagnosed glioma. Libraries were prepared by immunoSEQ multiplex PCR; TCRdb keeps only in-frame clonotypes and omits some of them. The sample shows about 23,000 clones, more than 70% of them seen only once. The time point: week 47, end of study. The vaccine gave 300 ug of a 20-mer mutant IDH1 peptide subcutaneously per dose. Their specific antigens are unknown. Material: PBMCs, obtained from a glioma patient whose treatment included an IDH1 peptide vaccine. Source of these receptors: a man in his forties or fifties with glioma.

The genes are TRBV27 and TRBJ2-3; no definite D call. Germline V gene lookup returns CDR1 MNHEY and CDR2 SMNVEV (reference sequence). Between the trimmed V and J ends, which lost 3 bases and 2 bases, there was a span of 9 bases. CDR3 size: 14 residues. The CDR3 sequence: CASSFRVDTDTQYF. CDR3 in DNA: TGTGCCAGCAGTTTTCGGGTAGACACAGATACGCAGTATTTT.

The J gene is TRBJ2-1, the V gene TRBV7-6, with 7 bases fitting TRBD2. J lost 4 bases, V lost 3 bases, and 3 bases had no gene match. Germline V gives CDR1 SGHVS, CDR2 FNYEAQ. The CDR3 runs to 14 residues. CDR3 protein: CASSFPSGYNEQFF. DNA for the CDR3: TGTGCCAGCAGCTTCCCTAGCGGTTACAATGAGCAGTTCTTC.

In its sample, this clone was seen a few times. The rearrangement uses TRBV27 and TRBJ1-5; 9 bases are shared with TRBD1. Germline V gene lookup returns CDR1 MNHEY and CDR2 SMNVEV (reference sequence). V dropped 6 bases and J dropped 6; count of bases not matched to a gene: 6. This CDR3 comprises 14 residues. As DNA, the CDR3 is TGTGCCAGCAGGAGGGACAGGGAAGGTCAGCCCCAGCATTTT. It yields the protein CASRRDREGQPQHF.

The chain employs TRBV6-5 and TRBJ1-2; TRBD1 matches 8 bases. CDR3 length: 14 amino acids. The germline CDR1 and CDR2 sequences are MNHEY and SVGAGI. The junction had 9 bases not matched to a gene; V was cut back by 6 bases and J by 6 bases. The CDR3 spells CASRLQGGADGYTF. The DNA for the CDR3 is TGTGCCAGCAGATTACAGGGGGGCGCGGATGGCTACACCTTC.

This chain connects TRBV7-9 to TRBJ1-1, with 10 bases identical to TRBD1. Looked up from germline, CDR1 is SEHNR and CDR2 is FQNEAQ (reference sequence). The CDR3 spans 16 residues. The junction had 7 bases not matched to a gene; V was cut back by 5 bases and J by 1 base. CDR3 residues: CASSLWTGGWNTEAFF. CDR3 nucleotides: TGTGCCAGCAGCCTGTGGACAGGGGGATGGAACACTGAAGCTTTCTTT.

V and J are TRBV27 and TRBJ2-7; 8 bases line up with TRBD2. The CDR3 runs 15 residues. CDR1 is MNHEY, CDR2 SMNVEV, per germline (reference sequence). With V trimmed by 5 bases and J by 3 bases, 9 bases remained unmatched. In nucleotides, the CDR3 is TGTGCCAGCAGTCTACGGGAGGGCCCCTACTACGAGCAGTACTTC. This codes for CASSLREGPYYEQYF.

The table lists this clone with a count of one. This CDR3 reads CASSLGGLPSYEQYF. As DNA, the CDR3 is TGTGCCAGCAGCTTAGGGGGACTGCCTTCCTACGAGCAGTACTTC. The genes are TRBV7-2 and TRBJ2-7, with D possibly being TRBD2 (6 bases). This CDR3 is 15 amino acids long. Trimming removed 1 base at V and 1 base at J, with 11 bases between. The germline V gene encodes CDR1 SGHTA and CDR2 FQGNSA.

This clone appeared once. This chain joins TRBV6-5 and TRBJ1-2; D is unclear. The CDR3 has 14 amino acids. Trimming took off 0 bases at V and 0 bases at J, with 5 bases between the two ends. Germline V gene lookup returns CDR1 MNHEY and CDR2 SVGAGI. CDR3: CASSYSAANYGYTF. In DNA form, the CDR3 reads TGTGCCAGCAGTTACTCCGCAGCTAACTATGGCTACACCTTC.